One and the same sample provided the 10 T cell receptor beta chains below, sequenced in a study of radiotherapy plus CTLA-4 blockade in lung cancer. Here immunoSEQ multiplex PCR was the method, and the copy in TCRdb shows in-frame clones only, minus some. The sample includes roughly 80,000 clones, about 79% seen only once; the top ten take more than 3.5%. Source: peripheral blood, taken from a patient treated with radiotherapy plus ipilimumab. The receptors derive from a human donor with non-small cell lung cancer who had a partial response to radiotherapy plus ipilimumab. Some clones in this sample may be carry-over from other donors' samples.

This clone was seen a handful of times. This chain uses TRBV15 with TRBJ2-5; 9 nucleotides match TRBD1. CDR1 is LNHNV and CDR2 is YYDKDF in the germline V gene (reference sequence). The trim removed 1 base at V and 5 bases at J, leaving 8 bases unmatched. This CDR3 has 16 residues. In DNA form, the CDR3 reads TGTGCCACCAGCAGAGTTAGGACAGGGGCCGGGGAGACCCAGTACTTC. It specifies CATSRVRTGAGETQYF.

This clone was detected only a few times. One end of the junction is discordant with germline, which a read error may explain. V is TRBV6-1 and J is TRBJ2-7; weak D call: TRBD1 (6 bases). This CDR3 comprises 12 residues. Germline V gene sequence: CDR1 MNHNS, CDR2 SASEGT. DNA of the CDR3: TGTGCCATCAGTGCGACAGGATACGAGCAGTACTTC. Amino acid sequence: CAISATGYEQYF.

V is TRBV6-5 and J is TRBJ2-1; 7 bases fit TRBD2. The CDR3 totals 16 residues. V shed 2 bases and J 6 bases; nucleotides not matched to a gene: 10. From germline, CDR1 is MNHEY and CDR2 SVGAGI. CDR3 DNA sequence: TGTGCCAGCAGTTACGGGTTGCCTAGCGGTCGCAATGAGCAGTTCTTC. It encodes CASSYGLPSGRNEQFF.

V gene TRBV4-3 combines with J gene TRBJ2-7, with a weak D call TRBD2 (6 bases). The CDR3 is 17 amino acids. Germline V gives CDR1 LGHNA, CDR2 YSLEER. Between the trimmed V and J ends, which lost 1 base and 0 bases, there was a span of 16 bases. CDR3 residues: CASSQVFGGVSSYEQYF. CDR3 coding DNA: TGCGCCAGCAGCCAAGTATTCGGCGGGGTCAGCTCCTACGAGCAGTACTTC.

This clone has a single count. This CDR3 reads CASSFVTGADTEAFF. The CDR3 DNA reads as TGTGCCAGCAGTTTTGTTACTGGGGCAGACACTGAAGCTTTCTTT. The chain couples TRBV28 to TRBJ1-1; tentatively, D is TRBD1 (5 bases). Germline V gives CDR1 MDHEN, CDR2 SYDVKM. V lost 3 bases and J 3 bases, leaving 14 bases between the germline ends. The CDR3 is 15 amino acids.

This clone was detected only a few times. The chain joins TRBV5-1 to TRBJ1-3, with TRBD1 as a possible D gene (5 bases). The CDR3 is 16 amino acids. V gave up 5 bases and J gave up 0 bases, with 15 bases separating them. Looked up from germline, CDR1 is SGHRS and CDR2 is YFSETQ. The CDR3 spells CASRDRDSGSGNTIYF. The CDR3 DNA reads as TGCGCCAGCAGGGACCGGGACTCCGGCTCTGGAAACACCATATATTTT.

The V call is TRBV10-3, the J call TRBJ2-7, with a tentative D call TRBD1 (6 bases). The CDR3 is 16 amino acids. Germline-derived CDR1 and CDR2 are ENHRY and SYGVKD. Trimming took off 6 bases at V and 3 bases at J, with 21 bases between the two ends. CDR3 sequence: CAISAAERGSNYEQYF. The CDR3, as DNA: TGTGCCATCAGCGCCGCTGAAAGGGGGAGCAACTACGAGCAGTACTTC.

The rearrangement uses TRBV13 and TRBJ2-1; D not resolved. Per the germline V gene, CDR1 is PRHDT and CDR2 is FYEKMQ (reference sequence). The CDR3 is made up of 13 amino acids. Deletions cut 0 bases from V and 13 bases from J, with 13 bases between. The DNA for the CDR3 is TGTGCCAGCAGCTTAGGTGCTATAACCCTACAGTTCTTC. Residues: CASSLGAITLQFF.

This rearrangement joins TRBV14 to TRBJ2-1; 8 bases are shared with TRBD1. Germline lookup yields CDR1 SGHDN and CDR2 FVKESK. The length of the CDR3 is 14 residues. The J segment lost 8 bases and the V segment lost 7 bases, leaving 10 bases of the junction unmatched. The CDR3 here is CASNSGGVLHEQFF. CDR3 nucleotides: TGTGCCAGCAATTCAGGGGGCGTCTTGCATGAGCAGTTCTTC.

This chain joins TRBV30 and TRBJ1-5, with TRBD1 as a possible D gene (5 bases). The CDR3 is made up of 15 amino acids. Trimming left V 3 bases short and J 3 bases short, with 15 bases between. From germline, CDR1 is GTSNPN and CDR2 SVGIG (reference sequence). In DNA form, the CDR3 reads TGTGCCTGGAGGGCGCAGGGAGGCATCAATCAGCCCCAGCATTTT. This sequence encodes CAWRAQGGINQPQHF.